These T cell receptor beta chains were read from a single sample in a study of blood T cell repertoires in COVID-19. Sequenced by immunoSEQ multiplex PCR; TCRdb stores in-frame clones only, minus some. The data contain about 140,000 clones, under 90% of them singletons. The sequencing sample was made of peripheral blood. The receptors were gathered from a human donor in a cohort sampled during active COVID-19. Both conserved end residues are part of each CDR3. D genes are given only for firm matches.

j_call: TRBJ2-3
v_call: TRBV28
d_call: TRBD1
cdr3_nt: TGTGCCAGCCTTAGGGGGACAGGGGTTCCGGGTACGCAGTATTTT
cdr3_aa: CASLRGTGVPGTQYF

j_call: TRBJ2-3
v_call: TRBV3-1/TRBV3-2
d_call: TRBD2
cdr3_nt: TGTGCCAGCAGCATAGGGACTAGCGGCGGCACAGATACGCAGTATTTT
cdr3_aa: CASSIGTSGGTDTQYF

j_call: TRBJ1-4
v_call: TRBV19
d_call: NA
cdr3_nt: TGTGCCAGTAGTAGACAACAGTGGTCAACTAATGAAAAACTGTTTTTT
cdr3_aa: CASSRQQWSTNEKLFF

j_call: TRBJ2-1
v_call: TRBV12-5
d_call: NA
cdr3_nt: TGTGCTAGTGGTTTCGGTAGCTCTGAGCAGTTCTTC
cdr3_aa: CASGFGSSEQFF

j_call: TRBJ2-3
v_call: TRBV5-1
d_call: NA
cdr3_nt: TGCGCCAGCAGCCCCACTAACGGGGGGCCCAGGAATACGCAGTATTTT
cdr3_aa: CASSPTNGGPRNTQYF

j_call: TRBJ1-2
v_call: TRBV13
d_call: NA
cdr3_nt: TGTGCCAGCAGTTCGGGGGAGGTTAACTATGGCTACACCTTC
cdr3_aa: CASSSGEVNYGYTF

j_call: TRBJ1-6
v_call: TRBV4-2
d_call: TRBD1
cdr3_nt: TGTGCCAGCAGCCAAGAGGGGACAGGGGGACTAAATTCACCCCTCCACTTT
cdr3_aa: CASSQEGTGGLNSPLHF

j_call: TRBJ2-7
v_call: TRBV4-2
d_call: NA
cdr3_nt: TGTGCCAGCAGCCAGTCATTGACAGACTACGAGCAGTACTTC
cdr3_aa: CASSQSLTDYEQYF

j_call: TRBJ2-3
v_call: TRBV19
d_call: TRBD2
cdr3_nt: TGTGCCAGTAGTCTAACCAAAGCGGGGGGAACAGATACGCAGTATTTT
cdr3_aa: CASSLTKAGGTDTQYF

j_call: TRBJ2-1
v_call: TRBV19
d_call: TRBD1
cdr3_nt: TGTGCCAGTAGTAAGGGACAGGCCCCAAACAATGAGCAGTTCTTC
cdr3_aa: CASSKGQAPNNEQFF

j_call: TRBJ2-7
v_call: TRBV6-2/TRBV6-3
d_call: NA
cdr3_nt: TGTGCCAGCAGTTACTCGTTAAGGGAGCTCTACGAGCAGTACTTC
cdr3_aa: CASSYSLRELYEQYF

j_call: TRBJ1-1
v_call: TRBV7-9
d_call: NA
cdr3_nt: TGTGCCAGCAGCAGTGGCCCAGGGGTGGCTATGGACACTGAAGCTTTCTTT
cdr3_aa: CASSSGPGVAMDTEAFF